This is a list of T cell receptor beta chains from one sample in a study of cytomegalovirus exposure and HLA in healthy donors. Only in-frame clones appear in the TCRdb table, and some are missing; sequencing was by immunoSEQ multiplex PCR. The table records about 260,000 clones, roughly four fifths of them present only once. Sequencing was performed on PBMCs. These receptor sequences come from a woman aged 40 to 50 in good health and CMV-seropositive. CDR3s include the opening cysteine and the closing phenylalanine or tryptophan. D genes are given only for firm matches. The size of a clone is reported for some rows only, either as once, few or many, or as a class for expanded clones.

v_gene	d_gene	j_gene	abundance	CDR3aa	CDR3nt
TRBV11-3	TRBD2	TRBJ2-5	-	CASSRTSGRASETQYF	TGTGCCAGCAGCCGAACTAGCGGGAGGGCCTCAGAGACCCAGTACTTC
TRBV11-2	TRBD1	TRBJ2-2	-	CASSNTTGKYTGELFF	TGTGCCAGCAGCAATACGACAGGGAAATACACCGGGGAGCTGTTTTTT
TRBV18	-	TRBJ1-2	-	CASSPPAQGSESYTF	TGTGCCAGCTCACCACCGGCACAGGGAAGCGAGAGCTACACCTTC
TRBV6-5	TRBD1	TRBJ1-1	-	CASRGQGASNTEAFF	TGTGCCAGCAGGGGACAGGGGGCATCGAACACTGAAGCTTTCTTT
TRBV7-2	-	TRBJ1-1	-	CASSLGRNTEAFF	TGTGCCAGCAGCTTAGGTAGGAACACTGAAGCTTTCTTT
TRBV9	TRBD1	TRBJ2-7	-	CASSGTGTGVYEQYF	TGTGCCAGCAGCGGAACCGGGACAGGGGTTTACGAGCAGTACTTC
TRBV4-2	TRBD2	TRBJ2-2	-	CASSLLAGGLSGELFF	TGTGCCAGCAGCCTGTTAGCGGGAGGGCTCAGCGGGGAGCTGTTTTTT
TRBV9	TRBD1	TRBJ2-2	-	CASSVSGQAGIGDTGELFF	TGTGCCAGCAGCGTTTCGGGACAGGCTGGGATAGGGGACACCGGGGAGCTGTTTTTT
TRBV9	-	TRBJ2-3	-	CASSPSRFSPTDTQYF	TGTGCCAGCAGCCCCTCCCGATTTAGCCCCACAGATACGCAGTATTTT
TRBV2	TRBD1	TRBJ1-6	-	CASSVYGTGGVGNSPLHF	TGTGCCAGCAGTGTGTATGGGACAGGGGGCGTAGGTAATTCACCCCTCCACTTT
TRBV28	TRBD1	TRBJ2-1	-	CASSLSGTGHNEQFF	TGTGCCAGCAGTTTATCCGGGACAGGCCACAATGAGCAGTTCTTC
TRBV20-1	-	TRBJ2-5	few	CSARAQETQYF	TGCAGTGCTAGGGCCCAAGAGACCCAGTACTTC
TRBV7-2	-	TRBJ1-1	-	CASSLGPETEAFF	TGTGCCAGCAGCTTAGGTCCGGAGACTGAAGCTTTCTTT
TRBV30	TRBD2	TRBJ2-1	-	CAWSKAGGYNEQFF	TGTGCCTGGAGTAAAGCGGGAGGGTACAATGAGCAGTTCTTC
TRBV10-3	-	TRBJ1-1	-	CAISDTGSEAFF	TGTGCCATCAGTGACACCGGGAGTGAAGCTTTCTTT
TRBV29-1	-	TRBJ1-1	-	CSVDRGDIPEAFF	TGCAGCGTCGACCGGGGGGACATTCCTGAAGCTTTCTTT
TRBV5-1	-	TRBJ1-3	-	CASSGTTGNTIYF	TGCGCCAGCAGCGGGACAACTGGAAACACCATATATTTT